The clone carrying this T cell receptor beta chain showed up just a few times. The CDR3 consists of 15 residues. Trimming cost V 1 base and J 7 bases, with 14 bases left between them. The germline V gene has CDR1 SGHTA and CDR2 FQGNSA. TCRdb processed the 5' RACE reads anew with MiXCR; each CDR3 protein has one entry. The sample holds around 250,000 distinct CDR3 sequences, approximately 7% seen once. The source of the sample is a study of identical twins. These same records also appear under a second study, on yellow fever vaccine responses in identical twins.

The chain joins TRBV7-2 to TRBJ1-3, with a possible D match to TRBD1 (5 bases). This TCR was recovered from a young woman in good health. The sequenced material came from memory (CD45RO+) T cells sorted from blood. The CDR3 here is CASSLGGTTKNTIYF. The CDR3 nucleotides read TGTGCCAGCAGCTTAGGTGGGACCACGAAGAACACCATATATTTT.